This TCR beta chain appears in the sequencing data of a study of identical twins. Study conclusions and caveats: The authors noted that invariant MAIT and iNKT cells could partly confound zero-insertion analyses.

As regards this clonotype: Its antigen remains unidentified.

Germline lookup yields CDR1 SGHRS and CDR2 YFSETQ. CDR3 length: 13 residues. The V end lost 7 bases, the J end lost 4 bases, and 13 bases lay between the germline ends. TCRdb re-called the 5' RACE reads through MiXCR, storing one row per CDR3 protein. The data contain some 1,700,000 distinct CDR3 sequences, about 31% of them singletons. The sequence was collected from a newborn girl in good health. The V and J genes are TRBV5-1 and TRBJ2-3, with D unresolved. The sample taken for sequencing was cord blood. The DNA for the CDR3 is TGCGCCAGCGGGCTCCCCGGATCAGATACGCAGTATTTT. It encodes CASGLPGSDTQYF.